This T cell receptor (beta chain) derives from a study of human T cells and chemical hapten exposure. Study summary: Alopecia areata, totalis or universalis affected patients, mainly female.

In this sample, this clonotype turned up many times. Its antigen is unidentified. Per the authors' pipeline: Per-sample TCR counts ranged from about 20,000 to 700,000, median approximately 98,000. TCRdb reprocessed the RACE reads with MiXCR, giving one entry per CDR3 protein. The V and J calls reflect TCRdb's pipeline rather than the authors' work. The table includes more than 300,000 distinct CDR3 sequences, 5% to 6.5% detected once. The CDR3 extends over 16 amino acids. V dropped 4 bases and J dropped 1 base, with 16 bases sitting between them. Germline V CDR1 and CDR2: SGHNT, YYREEE (reference sequence). Study-wide results and caveats: Among TCRs, those above 1 in 1000 frequency were unaffected by DPC sensitization. Versus controls, expanded TCRs had significantly more large CDR3 similarity clusters.

The sample's time point: pre-sensitization, week 0. Treatment described: therapeutic diphenylcyclopropenone sensitization with weekly scalp DPC. The clonotype comes from a woman between 45 and 60 years old with alopecia areata. Some clones in this sample may be carry-over from other donors' samples. V is TRBV5-4 and J is TRBJ2-3, with D possibly called TRBD1 or TRBD2 (5 bases each). The sample was whole blood, taken in connection with sensitization to the hapten diphenylcyclopropenone (DPC). This chain's CDR3 is CASSRWSQGGTDTQYF. CDR3 nucleotides: TGTGCCAGCAGCCGGTGGTCGCAGGGAGGCACAGATACGCAGTATTTT.